This is a list of T cell receptor beta chains from one sample in a study of blood T cell repertoires in COVID-19. Using immunoSEQ multiplex PCR, the repertoire was profiled, and TCRdb retains in-frame clones only, with some absent. The sample records around 60,000 clones, roughly 90% being singletons. The sample taken for sequencing was peripheral blood. Receptors originate from a woman aged 60-75 years with active COVID-19. Both conserved end residues are part of each CDR3. D genes are given only for firm matches. Size values are once, few and many counts, or a class for expanded clones, and some rows have none.

v_gene	abundance	j_gene	d_gene	CDR3nt	CDR3aa
TRBV9	once	TRBJ2-3	-	TGTGCCAGCAGCGCCAATCCGGGACTCGATACGCAGTATTTT	CASSANPGLDTQYF
TRBV4-2	-	TRBJ1-2	-	TGTGCCAGCAGCCAGGCCGTCGGGGGGGTGGTTGGCTACACCTTC	CASSQAVGGVVGYTF
TRBV18	once	TRBJ2-3	-	TGTGCCAGCTCACCACCGTTGCAGGGCCACTACTACACAGATACGCAGTATTTT	CASSPPLQGHYYTDTQYF
TRBV2	-	TRBJ2-1	TRBD2	TGTGCCAGCAGTGTGGGACTAGCGAGTTACAATGAGCAGTTCTTC	CASSVGLASYNEQFF
TRBV30	-	TRBJ1-2	TRBD1	TGTGCCTGGAGGATGACAGGGGGCTCGGGTGGCTACACCTTC	CAWRMTGGSGGYTF
TRBV5-1	-	TRBJ1-6	TRBD1	TGCGCCAGCAGCACCGGGACAGATAATTCACCCCTCCACTTT	CASSTGTDNSPLHF
TRBV2	once	TRBJ1-4	-	TGTGCCAGCAGTCCACAGGGTTTGACTAATGAAAAACTGTTTTTT	CASSPQGLTNEKLFF
TRBV5-1	-	TRBJ2-2	TRBD1	TGCGCCAGCAGCCCGGACAGGGACGCCGGGGAGCTGTTTTTT	CASSPDRDAGELFF
TRBV6-5	-	TRBJ1-4	TRBD1	TGTGCCAGCAGCGCCGGGACAGGGAGTGAAAAACTGTTTTTT	CASSAGTGSEKLFF
TRBV9	-	TRBJ2-6	TRBD1	TGTGCCAGCGAGGGACAGGACGGTTTAACTGGGGCCAACGTCCTGACTTTC	CASEGQDGLTGANVLTF
TRBV7-3	-	TRBJ2-1	TRBD2	TGTGCCAGCAGCCCTCGGACTAGCGCGGACAATGAGCAGTTCTTC	CASSPRTSADNEQFF
TRBV29-1	-	TRBJ1-2	-	TGCAGCGTTGACGACAGGCGGTATGGCTACACCTTC	CSVDDRRYGYTF
TRBV4-2	-	TRBJ1-1	-	TGTGCCAGCAGCCAAGTTCCCGGGAGATCCTACACTGAAGCTTTCTTT	CASSQVPGRSYTEAFF
TRBV9	-	TRBJ1-2	-	TGTGCCAGCAGCGTAGAGATGGGCCAGGCTGATGGCTACACCTTC	CASSVEMGQADGYTF
TRBV6-5	-	TRBJ2-2	TRBD1	TGTGCCACACTCAGGGGGCGGACAACCGGGGAGCTGTTTTTT	CATLRGRTTGELFF
TRBV7-9	-	TRBJ2-1	TRBD2	TGTGCCAGCAGCTCCCTAGCGGGGGGGCACAGGTATAACGAGCAGTTCTTC	CASSSLAGGHRYNEQFF
TRBV7-6	-	TRBJ1-2	TRBD1	TGTGCCAGCAGCTTATCCACCTCCTGGGACAGCCTAGATGGCTACACCTTC	CASSLSTSWDSLDGYTF
TRBV18	-	TRBJ1-5	TRBD1	TGTGCCAGCTCATCGGGGACAGGGATGGTTAGCAATCAGCCCCAGCATTTT	CASSSGTGMVSNQPQHF
TRBV3-1/TRBV3-2	-	TRBJ2-1	TRBD2	TGTGCCAGCAGCCAGGGACTACGCAATGAGCAGTTCTTC	CASSQGLRNEQFF
TRBV12-3/TRBV12-4	-	TRBJ2-7	-	TGTGCCAGCAGTTTGTTAGGCAGGGGTGGGCAGTACTTC	CASSLLGRGGQYF
TRBV7-9	once	TRBJ2-7	-	TGTGCCAGCAGCTCCTCGCGTGTGGGCCCCTTTTACGAGCAGTACTTC	CASSSSRVGPFYEQYF
TRBV6-2/TRBV6-3	-	TRBJ2-3	TRBD2	TGTGCCAGCAGTTACCTTCCTCAGATGGCGGGGGGCCCGGATACGCAGTATTTT	CASSYLPQMAGGPDTQYF
TRBV2	-	TRBJ2-2	-	TGTGCCAGCCGTGTCCAGGGGTCCCCCGGGGAGCTGTTTTTT	CASRVQGSPGELFF
TRBV5-5	few	TRBJ1-5	-	TGTGCCAGCAGCTTGGCCACGGTCCCCAATCAGCCCCAGCATTTT	CASSLATVPNQPQHF
TRBV7-9	-	TRBJ2-7	TRBD1	TGTGCCAGCAGCCCCCGACAGGGTCCCAACTACGAGCAGTACTTC	CASSPRQGPNYEQYF
TRBV2	-	TRBJ1-1	-	TGTGCCAGCAGTGAAAACCAGGACACGGCTTTCTTT	CASSENQDTAFF
TRBV9	-	TRBJ2-7	TRBD1	TGTGCCAGCAGCCTACACCCGGACAGGGACGGGGACGAGCAGTACTTC	CASSLHPDRDGDEQYF
TRBV7-8	-	TRBJ1-2	-	TGTGCCAGCAGCTTATACGCCTCTGGACTGATGAACTATGGCTACACCTTC	CASSLYASGLMNYGYTF
TRBV6-5	-	TRBJ2-7	TRBD1	TGTGCCAGCAGTTACTCGAGGGGGCCGGGCGAGCAGTACTTC	CASSYSRGPGEQYF
TRBV13	-	TRBJ2-5	TRBD1	TGTGCCAGCAGCCTTACTGGACAGGGACAAGAGACCCAGTACTTC	CASSLTGQGQETQYF
TRBV6-5	once	TRBJ1-6	-	TGTGCCAGCAGTTACGTTTCGAGGGGGAATTCACCCCTCCACTTT	CASSYVSRGNSPLHF
TRBV5-1	-	TRBJ2-4	-	TGCGCCAGCAGCTTGGATGGAGGCGGATCGACTGGAAACATTCAGTACTTC	CASSLDGGGSTGNIQYF
TRBV7-2	-	TRBJ2-2	-	TGTGCCAGCAGCTTAGGGAGACTAATCACCGGGGAGCTGTTTTTT	CASSLGRLITGELFF
TRBV7-9	-	TRBJ1-1	TRBD1	TGTGCCAGCAGCACGGACAGGGGACTCGGAACTGAAGCTTTCTTT	CASSTDRGLGTEAFF
TRBV4-2	-	TRBJ1-3	-	TGTGCCAGCAGCCAAACAGGGTCCTCTGGAAACACCATATATTTT	CASSQTGSSGNTIYF
TRBV7-7	-	TRBJ2-1	-	TGTGCTAGCAGCTTACAAGCCGGGAGCGAGCAGTTCTTC	CASSLQAGSEQFF
TRBV7-2	-	TRBJ1-5	TRBD1	TGTGCCAGCAGCCGCGGACAGGGGGCCGGGAATCAGCCCCAGCATTTT	CASSRGQGAGNQPQHF
TRBV11-3	-	TRBJ2-3	TRBD2	TGTGCCAGCAGCCTAGGGATTGGCGGGGGGCCCACAGATACGCAGTATTTT	CASSLGIGGGPTDTQYF
TRBV9	-	TRBJ2-2	TRBD1	TGTGCCAGCGGAACCCGGGACAGGACCTTTGAGAGGGGGGAGCTGTTTTTT	CASGTRDRTFERGELFF
TRBV19	-	TRBJ2-5	TRBD2	TGTGCCAGTAGTATCCGGGCTAGCGGGGGGGTTGGGGAGACCCAGTACTTC	CASSIRASGGVGETQYF
TRBV11-1	-	TRBJ2-3	TRBD2	TGTGCCAGCAGGGTAGCGGGGCGTTTCACAGATACGCAGTATTTT	CASRVAGRFTDTQYF
TRBV5-1	-	TRBJ2-3	-	TGCGCCAGCAGCCCGGACAGAGATACGCAGTATTTT	CASSPDRDTQYF
TRBV5-4	once	TRBJ1-1	TRBD1	TGTGCCAGCAGCTACTCTGGACAGGGACGTTTCACTGAAGCTTTCTTT	CASSYSGQGRFTEAFF
TRBV9	-	TRBJ2-5	-	TGTGCCAGCAGCGCCCACTCACCGGGAACCCAGTACTTC	CASSAHSPGTQYF
TRBV11-1	-	TRBJ1-2	TRBD1	TGTGCCAGCAGCTTCTCTGGGGACAGGGTGAGCTATGGCTACACCTTC	CASSFSGDRVSYGYTF
TRBV9	-	TRBJ2-7	TRBD1	TGTGCCAGCAGCCCGCGGACAGGGATGGACGAGCAGTACTTC	CASSPRTGMDEQYF
TRBV5-1	-	TRBJ1-4	-	TGCGCCAGCAGCTTGAGTTCCGGGGGAACAACTAATGAAAAACTGTTTTTT	CASSLSSGGTTNEKLFF
TRBV3-1/TRBV3-2	-	TRBJ1-2	TRBD1	TGTGCCAGCAGCCTTATCCCGGGACAGGGGTATGGCTACACCTTC	CASSLIPGQGYGYTF
TRBV20-1	-	TRBJ1-5	-	TGCAGTGCTAGTACGGGAAATAGCAATCAGCCCCAGCATTTT	CSASTGNSNQPQHF
TRBV9	-	TRBJ1-6	-	TGTGCCAGCAGCGTAAACCAGGGGAATTCACCCCTCCACTTT	CASSVNQGNSPLHF
TRBV19	once	TRBJ2-7	TRBD2	TGTGCCAGTAGTACGTTGCAGGGAGGGAGCTACGAGCAGTACTTC	CASSTLQGGSYEQYF
TRBV5-8	-	TRBJ1-2	-	TGTGCCAGCAGCCGTCCCCTAAGCAGGTGGGATGGCTACACCTTC	CASSRPLSRWDGYTF
TRBV9	-	TRBJ1-3	-	TGTGCCAGCAGCCCAGGAGGCTTCTCCGGAAACACCATATATTTT	CASSPGGFSGNTIYF
TRBV25-1	-	TRBJ1-2	-	TGTGCCAGCAGTGAATCCCTGGGGCCCCTCGACTTTGATGGCTACACCTTC	CASSESLGPLDFDGYTF
TRBV27	-	TRBJ2-7	TRBD2	TGTGCCAGCAGGCCAGCCCTAGCGGGACCTTACGAGCAGTACTTC	CASRPALAGPYEQYF
TRBV27	-	TRBJ1-2	TRBD1	TGTGCCAGCAGTTACCAGGGGGGTGGGGGCTACACCTTC	CASSYQGGGGYTF
TRBV2	-	TRBJ2-7	-	TGTGCCAGCAGTGTCGCACCCAGGGCGGAGTACTTC	CASSVAPRAEYF
TRBV2	-	TRBJ2-3	-	TGTGCCAGCAGCGTCGACTCCCTCAGCACAGATACGCAGTATTTT	CASSVDSLSTDTQYF
TRBV4-2	-	TRBJ1-5	TRBD1	TGTGCCAGCAGCGAACCAACAGGGGGTCAGCCCCAGCATTTT	CASSEPTGGQPQHF